This T cell receptor beta chain is from a study of cytomegalovirus exposure and HLA in healthy donors. Study background: Earlier, 117 million unique TCR beta sequences were recovered from about 179 million T cells by an analysis. The study's early data release held about 85 million unique TCRs from HLA-typed donors. Study-wide results and limits: HLA allele associations emerged for around 16,000 TCR beta sequences in a later analysis, at 0.05 false discovery rate.

As concerns this clone: Its antigen is unknown.

The primer mix had 60 Vbeta and 13 Jbeta primers. Some clones are missing from TCRdb's copy, which holds only in-frame ones; the method was immunoSEQ multiplex PCR. The sample gives roughly 160,000 clones, less than 80% of which show up once; about 2.2% is in the top ten. After removal of 4 bases from V and 1 base from J, the junction contained 1 base not matched to a gene. The CDR3 totals 13 residues. Germline V gene sequence: CDR1 SQVTM, CDR2 ANQGSEA. V is TRBV29-1 and J is TRBJ2-3; 8 nucleotides line up with TRBD2. The sequencing input was PBMCs. The receptor's source is a man in his forties in good health and CMV-seronegative. The CDR3 nucleotides read TGCAGCGTTGGAGCGGGGGGCACAGATACGCAGTATTTT. This translates into CSVGAGGTDTQYF.